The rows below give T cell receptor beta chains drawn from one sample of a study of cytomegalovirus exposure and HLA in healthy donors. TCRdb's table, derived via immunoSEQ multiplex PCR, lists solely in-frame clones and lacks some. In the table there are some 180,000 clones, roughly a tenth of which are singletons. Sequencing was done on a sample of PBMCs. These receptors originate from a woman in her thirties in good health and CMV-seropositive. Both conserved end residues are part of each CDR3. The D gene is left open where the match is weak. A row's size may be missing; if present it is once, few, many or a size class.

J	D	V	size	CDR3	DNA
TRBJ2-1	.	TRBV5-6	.	CASSLAPIESSYNEQFF	TGTGCCAGCAGCTTGGCGCCTATCGAGTCCTCCTACAATGAGCAGTTCTTC
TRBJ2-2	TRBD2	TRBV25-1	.	CASLRLAGTNTGELFF	TGTGCCAGCCTCCGACTAGCGGGAACGAACACCGGGGAGCTGTTTTTT
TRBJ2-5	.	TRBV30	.	CAWSVLGEAHGETQYF	TGTGCCTGGAGTGTACTGGGAGAGGCTCATGGAGAGACCCAGTACTTC
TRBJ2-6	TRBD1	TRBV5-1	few	CASSLRGTGRPGANVLTF	TGCGCCAGCAGCCTAAGGGGGACAGGGAGACCTGGGGCCAACGTCCTGACTTTC
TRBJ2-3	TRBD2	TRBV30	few	CAWSVPGLAGSTDTQYF	TGTGCCTGGAGTGTACCCGGTCTAGCGGGCAGCACAGATACGCAGTATTTT
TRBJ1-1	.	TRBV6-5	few	CASSSGQANTEAFF	TGTGCCAGCAGCTCAGGTCAGGCGAACACTGAAGCTTTCTTT
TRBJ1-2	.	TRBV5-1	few	CASSLAGKVEGYTF	TGCGCCAGCAGCTTAGCAGGGAAGGTGGAAGGCTACACCTTC
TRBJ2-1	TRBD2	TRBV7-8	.	CASSLWAGGSSNNEQFF	TGTGCCAGCAGCTTATGGGCAGGCGGGAGCAGTAACAATGAGCAGTTCTTC
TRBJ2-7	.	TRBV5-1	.	CASSLGGHVGYEQYF	TGCGCCAGCAGCTTGGGAGGGCACGTCGGCTACGAGCAGTACTTC
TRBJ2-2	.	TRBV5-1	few	CASSPIQSGSAAGELFF	TGCGCCAGCAGCCCGATACAGTCAGGGTCCGCGGCCGGGGAGCTGTTTTTT
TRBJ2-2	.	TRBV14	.	CASSQDRYRAGELFF	TGTGCCAGCAGCCAAGATCGATACAGGGCCGGGGAGCTGTTTTTT
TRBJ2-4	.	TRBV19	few	CASSPITVKNIQYF	TGTGCCAGTAGCCCGATAACTGTCAAAAACATTCAGTACTTC
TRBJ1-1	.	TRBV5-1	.	CASSSRVNTEAFF	TGCGCCAGCAGCAGCAGGGTAAACACTGAAGCTTTCTTT
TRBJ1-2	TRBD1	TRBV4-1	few	CASSQLAGGLNYGYTF	TGCGCCAGCAGCCAACTGGCAGGGGGCCTAAACTATGGCTACACCTTC
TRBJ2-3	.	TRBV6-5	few	CASTLQGSGDTQYF	TGTGCCAGCACTCTTCAGGGGTCCGGAGATACGCAGTATTTT
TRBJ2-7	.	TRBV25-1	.	CASSASYEQYF	TGTGCCAGCAGTGCTTCCTACGAGCAGTACTTC
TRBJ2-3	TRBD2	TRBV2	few	CASNTGLAATDTQYF	TGTGCCAGCAACACGGGACTAGCAGCCACAGATACGCAGTATTTT
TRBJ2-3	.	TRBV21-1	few	CASSRRVGLAGAPNTDTQYF	TGTGCCAGCAGCCGGCGGGTTGGGCTAGCGGGAGCCCCCAACACAGATACGCAGTATTTT
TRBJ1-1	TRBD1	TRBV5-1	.	CASSLVQGATEAFF	TGCGCCAGCAGCTTGGTGCAGGGGGCGACTGAAGCTTTCTTT
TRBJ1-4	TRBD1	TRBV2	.	CASSGQGINEKLFF	TGTGCCAGCAGTGGACAGGGTATAAATGAAAAACTGTTTTTT
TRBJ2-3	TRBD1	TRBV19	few	CASQTGQGTDTQYF	TGTGCCAGTCAAACGGGACAGGGAACAGATACGCAGTATTTT
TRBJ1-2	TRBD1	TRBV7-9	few	CASSPSGQGRTNYGYTF	TGTGCCAGCAGCCCATCGGGACAGGGAAGAACTAACTATGGCTACACCTTC
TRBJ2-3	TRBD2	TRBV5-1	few	CASSSMTSADTQYF	TGCGCCAGCAGCTCGATGACTAGCGCAGATACGCAGTATTTT
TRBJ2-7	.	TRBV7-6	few	CASSLSGLEEEQYF	TGTGCCAGCAGCTTATCGGGTCTGGAGGAAGAGCAGTACTTC
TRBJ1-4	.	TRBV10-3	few	CAISESMVGSKSEKLFF	TGTGCCATCAGTGAGTCGATGGTAGGGAGTAAAAGTGAAAAACTGTTTTTT
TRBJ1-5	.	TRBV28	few	CASRPVWSQPQHF	TGTGCCAGCCGTCCGGTTTGGAGTCAGCCCCAGCATTTT
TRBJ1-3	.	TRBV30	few	CAWRGWAGPRNTIYF	TGTGCCTGGAGGGGTTGGGCAGGGCCCAGAAACACCATATATTTT
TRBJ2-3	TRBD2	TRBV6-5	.	CASSWGLAGDVYTQYF	TGTGCCAGCAGTTGGGGACTAGCGGGAGATGTATATACGCAGTATTTT
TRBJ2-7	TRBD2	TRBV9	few	CASSGVGTSGYEQYF	TGTGCCAGCAGCGGAGTAGGGACTAGCGGATACGAGCAGTACTTC
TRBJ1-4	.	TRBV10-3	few	CAISEEGRKLFF	TGTGCCATCAGTGAGGAGGGAAGGAAACTGTTTTTT
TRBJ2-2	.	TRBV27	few	CASSLYPGLSGELFF	TGTGCCAGCAGTTTATACCCGGGACTTTCCGGGGAGCTGTTTTTT
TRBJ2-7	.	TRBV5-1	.	CASSSTGKINEQYF	TGCGCCAGCAGCTCAACCGGGAAAATCAACGAGCAGTACTTC
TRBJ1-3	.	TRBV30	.	CAWIEGVNTIYF	TGTGCCTGGATTGAGGGGGTGAACACCATATATTTT
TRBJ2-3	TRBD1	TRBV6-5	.	CASSQGDTQYF	TGTGCCAGCTCACAGGGGGATACGCAGTATTTT
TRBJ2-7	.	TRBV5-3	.	CARSLDMAYF	TGTGCCAGAAGCTTGGATATGGCGTACTTC
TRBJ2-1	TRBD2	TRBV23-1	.	CASSQSREDSYNEQFF	TGCGCCAGCAGTCAATCGCGGGAGGACTCCTACAATGAGCAGTTCTTC
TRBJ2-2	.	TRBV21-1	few	CASSKGTSGRGTTGELFF	TGTGCCAGCAGCAAAGGGACTAGCGGGAGGGGTACCACCGGGGAGCTGTTTTTT
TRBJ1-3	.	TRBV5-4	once	CASSLRASGTGNTIYF	TGTGCCAGCAGCTTGAGAGCGTCGGGGACTGGAAACACCATATATTTT
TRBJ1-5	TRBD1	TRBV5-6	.	CANSPPRDRVNSNQPQHF	TGTGCCAACTCCCCCCCCCGGGACAGGGTTAATAGCAATCAGCCCCAGCATTTT
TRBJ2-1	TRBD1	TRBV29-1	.	CSVGGPQQGASYNEQFF	TGCAGTGTCGGAGGGCCCCAACAGGGGGCCTCCTACAATGAGCAGTTCTTC
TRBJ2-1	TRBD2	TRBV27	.	CASSFQVGGRGEQFF	TGTGCCAGCAGTTTCCAGGTTGGAGGGAGGGGTGAGCAGTTCTTC
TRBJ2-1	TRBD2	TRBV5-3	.	CARTELAGGISSYNEQFF	TGTGCCAGAACAGAGCTAGCGGGAGGGATCAGCTCCTACAATGAGCAGTTCTTC
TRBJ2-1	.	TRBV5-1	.	CASSFLEYQGNEQFF	TGCGCCAGCAGCTTCCTGGAGTATCAGGGCAATGAGCAGTTCTTC
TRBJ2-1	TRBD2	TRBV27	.	CASSSRTSGRAYEQFF	TGTGCCAGCAGTTCTCGGACTAGCGGGAGGGCCTACGAGCAGTTCTTC
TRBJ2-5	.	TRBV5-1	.	CASSLAEGWGQETQYF	TGCGCCAGCAGCTTGGCCGAGGGATGGGGCCAAGAGACCCAGTACTTC
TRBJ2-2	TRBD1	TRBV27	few	CASERTGAGVNTGELFF	TGTGCCAGCGAACGGACAGGGGCCGGGGTGAACACCGGGGAGCTGTTTTTT
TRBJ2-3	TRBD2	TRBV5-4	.	CASSRRLAGVTDTQYF	TGTGCCAGCAGCCGGAGGCTAGCGGGAGTCACAGATACGCAGTATTTT
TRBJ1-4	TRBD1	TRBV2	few	CASKASGGGEKLFF	TGTGCCAGCAAAGCGTCAGGGGGCGGTGAAAAACTGTTTTTT
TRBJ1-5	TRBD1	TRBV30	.	CAWSVQGGNQPQHF	TGTGCCTGGAGTGTACAGGGGGGTAATCAGCCCCAGCATTTT
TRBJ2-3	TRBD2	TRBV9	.	CASPERGSVFTQYF	TGTGCCAGCCCTGAACGCGGGAGTGTTTTTACGCAGTATTTT
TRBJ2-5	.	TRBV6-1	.	CASSSSRQVQETQYF	TGTGCCAGCAGTTCTTCCAGACAGGTGCAAGAGACCCAGTACTTC
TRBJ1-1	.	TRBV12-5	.	CASGLAIRDTYEAFF	TGTGCTAGTGGTTTGGCCATCCGGGACACCTATGAAGCTTTCTTT
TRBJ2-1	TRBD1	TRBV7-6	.	CASSLGQGPYNEQFF	TGTGCCAGCAGCTTAGGACAGGGTCCCTACAATGAGCAGTTCTTC